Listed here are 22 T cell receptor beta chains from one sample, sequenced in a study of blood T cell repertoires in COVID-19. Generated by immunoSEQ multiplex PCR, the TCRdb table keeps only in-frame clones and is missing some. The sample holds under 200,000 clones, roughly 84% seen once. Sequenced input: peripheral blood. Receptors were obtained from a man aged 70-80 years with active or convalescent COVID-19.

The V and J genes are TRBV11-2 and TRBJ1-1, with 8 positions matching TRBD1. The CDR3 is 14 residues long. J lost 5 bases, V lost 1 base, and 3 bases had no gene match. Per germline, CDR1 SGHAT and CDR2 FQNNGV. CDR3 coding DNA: TGTGCCAGCAGCTTAGGGACAGGGCCAACTGAAGCTTTCTTT. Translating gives CASSLGTGPTEAFF. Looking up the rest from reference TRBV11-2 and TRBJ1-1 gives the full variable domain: EAGVAQSPRYKIIEKRQSVAFWCNPISGHATLYWYQQILGQGPKLLIQFQNNGVVDDSQLPKDRFSAERLKGVDSTLKIQPAKLEDSAVYLCASSLGTGPTEAFFGQGTRLTVV.

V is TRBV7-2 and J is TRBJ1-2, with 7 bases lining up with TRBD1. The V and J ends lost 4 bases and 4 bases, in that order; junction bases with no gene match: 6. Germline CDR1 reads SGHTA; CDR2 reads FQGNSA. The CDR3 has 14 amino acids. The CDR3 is CASSSPRGLYGYTF. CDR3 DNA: TGTGCCAGCAGCTCCCCGAGGGGGCTCTATGGCTACACCTTC.

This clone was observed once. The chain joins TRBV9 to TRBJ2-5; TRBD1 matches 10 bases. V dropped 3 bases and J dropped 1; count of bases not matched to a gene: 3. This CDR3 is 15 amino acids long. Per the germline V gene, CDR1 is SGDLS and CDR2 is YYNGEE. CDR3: CASSAGTGAQETQYF. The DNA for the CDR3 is TGTGCCAGCAGCGCCGGGACAGGGGCCCAAGAGACCCAGTACTTC.

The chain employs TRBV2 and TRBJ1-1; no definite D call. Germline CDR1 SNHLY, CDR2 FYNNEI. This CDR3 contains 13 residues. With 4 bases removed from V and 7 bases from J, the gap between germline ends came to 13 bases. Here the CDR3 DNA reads TGTGCCAGCAGTGGTCAGGCGTATGGTGAAGCTTTCTTT. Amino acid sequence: CASSGQAYGEAFF. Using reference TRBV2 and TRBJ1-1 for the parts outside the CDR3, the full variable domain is EPEVTQTPSHQVTQMGQEVILRCVPISNHLYFYWYRQILGQKVEFLVSFYNNEISEKSEIFDDQFSVERPDGSNFTLKIRSTKLEDSAMYFCASSGQAYGEAFFGQGTRLTVV.

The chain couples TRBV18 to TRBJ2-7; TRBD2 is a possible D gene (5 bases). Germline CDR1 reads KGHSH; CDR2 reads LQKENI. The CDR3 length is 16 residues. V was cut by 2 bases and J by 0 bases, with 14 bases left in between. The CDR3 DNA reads TGTGCCAGCTCACCATACACTCGGACTGACTCCTACGAGCAGTACTTC. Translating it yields CASSPYTRTDSYEQYF. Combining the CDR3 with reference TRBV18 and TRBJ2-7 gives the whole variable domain NAGVMQNPRHLVRRRGQEARLRCSPMKGHSHVYWYRQLPEEGLKFMVYLQKENIIDESGMPKERFSAEFPKEGPSILRIQQVVRGDSAAYFCASSPYTRTDSYEQYFGPGTRLTVT.

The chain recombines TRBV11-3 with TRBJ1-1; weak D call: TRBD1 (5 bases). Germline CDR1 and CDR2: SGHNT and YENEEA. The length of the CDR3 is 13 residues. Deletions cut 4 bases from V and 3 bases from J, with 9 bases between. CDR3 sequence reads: CASSYTGDTEAFF. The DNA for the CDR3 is TGTGCCAGCAGCTACACGGGGGACACTGAAGCTTTCTTT. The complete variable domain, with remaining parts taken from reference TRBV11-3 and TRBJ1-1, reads EAGVVQSPRYKIIEKKQPVAFWCNPISGHNTLYWYLQNLGQGPELLIRYENEEAVDDSQLPKDRFSAERLKGVDSTLKIQPAELGDSAVYLCASSYTGDTEAFFGQGTRLTVV.

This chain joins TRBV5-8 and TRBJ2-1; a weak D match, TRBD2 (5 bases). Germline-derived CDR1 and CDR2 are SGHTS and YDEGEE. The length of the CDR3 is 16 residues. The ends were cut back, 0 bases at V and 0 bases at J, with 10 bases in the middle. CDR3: CASSLAGGLSYNEQFF. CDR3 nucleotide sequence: TGTGCCAGCAGCTTGGCCGGCGGACTCTCCTACAATGAGCAGTTCTTC. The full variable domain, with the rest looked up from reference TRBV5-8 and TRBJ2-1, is EAGVTQSPTHLIKTRGQQATLRCSPISGHTSVYWYQQALGLGLQFLLWYDEGEERNRGNFPPRFSGRQFPNYSSELNVNALELEDSALYLCASSLAGGLSYNEQFFGPGTRLTVL.

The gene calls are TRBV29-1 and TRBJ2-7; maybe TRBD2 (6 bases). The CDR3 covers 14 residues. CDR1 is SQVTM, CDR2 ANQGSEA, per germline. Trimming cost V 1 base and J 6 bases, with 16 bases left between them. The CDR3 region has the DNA TGCAGCGTTGAAGCCCCGGGAGCGCAGCGCGAGCAGTACTTC. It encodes CSVEAPGAQREQYF.

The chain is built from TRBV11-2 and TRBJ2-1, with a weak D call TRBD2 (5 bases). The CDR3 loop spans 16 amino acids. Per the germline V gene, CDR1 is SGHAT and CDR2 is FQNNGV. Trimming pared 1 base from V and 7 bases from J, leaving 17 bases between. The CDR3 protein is CASSLGGNPQANEQFF. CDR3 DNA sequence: TGTGCCAGCAGCTTAGGAGGGAACCCTCAGGCGAATGAGCAGTTCTTC.

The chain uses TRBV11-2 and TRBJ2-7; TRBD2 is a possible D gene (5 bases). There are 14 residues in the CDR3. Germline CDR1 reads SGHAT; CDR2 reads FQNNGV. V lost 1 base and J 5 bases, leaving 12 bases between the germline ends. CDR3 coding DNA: TGTGCCAGCAGCTTAGTTCGGGGTCGCAACGAGCAGTACTTC. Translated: CASSLVRGRNEQYF.

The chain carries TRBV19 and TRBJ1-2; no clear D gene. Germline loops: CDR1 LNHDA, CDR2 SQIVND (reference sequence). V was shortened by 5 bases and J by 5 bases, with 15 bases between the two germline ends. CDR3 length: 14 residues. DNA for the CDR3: TGTGCCAGTAGTCCCCTCGGGAGGATTTATGGCTACACCTTC. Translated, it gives CASSPLGRIYGYTF.

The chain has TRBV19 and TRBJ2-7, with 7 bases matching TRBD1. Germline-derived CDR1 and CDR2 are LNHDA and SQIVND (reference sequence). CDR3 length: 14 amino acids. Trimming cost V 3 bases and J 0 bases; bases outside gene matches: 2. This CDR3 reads CASSIRGHSYEQYF. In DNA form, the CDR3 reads TGTGCCAGTAGTATTAGGGGGCACTCCTACGAGCAGTACTTC.

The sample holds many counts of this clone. The CDR3 is CASSLRPANTGELFF. The DNA for the CDR3 is TGTGCCAGCAGCTTACGTCCCGCGAACACCGGGGAGCTGTTTTTT. The rearrangement links TRBV7-9 to TRBJ2-2, with D unresolved. The length of the CDR3 is 15 residues. The germline V gene encodes CDR1 SEHNR and CDR2 FQNEAQ (reference sequence). V lost 2 bases, J lost 0 bases, and 7 bases lay in between.

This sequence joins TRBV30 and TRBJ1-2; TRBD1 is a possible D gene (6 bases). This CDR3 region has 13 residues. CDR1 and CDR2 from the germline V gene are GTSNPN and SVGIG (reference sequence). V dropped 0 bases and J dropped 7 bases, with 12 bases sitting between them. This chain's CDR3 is CAWSVGQGIGYTF. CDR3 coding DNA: TGTGCCTGGAGTGTAGGGCAGGGGATTGGCTACACCTTC.

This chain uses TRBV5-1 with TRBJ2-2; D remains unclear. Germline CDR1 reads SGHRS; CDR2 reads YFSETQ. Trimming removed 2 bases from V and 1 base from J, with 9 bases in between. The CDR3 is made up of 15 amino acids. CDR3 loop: CASSLFQMNTGELFF. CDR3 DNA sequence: TGCGCCAGCAGCTTATTTCAGATGAACACCGGGGAGCTGTTTTTT.

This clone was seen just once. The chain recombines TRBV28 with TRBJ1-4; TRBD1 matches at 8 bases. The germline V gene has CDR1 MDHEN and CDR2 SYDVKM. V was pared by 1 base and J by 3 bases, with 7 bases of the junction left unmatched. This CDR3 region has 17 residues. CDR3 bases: TGTGCCAGCAGTTTATTTGGCAGGGGGCCGTCTAATGAAAAACTGTTTTTT. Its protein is CASSLFGRGPSNEKLFF.

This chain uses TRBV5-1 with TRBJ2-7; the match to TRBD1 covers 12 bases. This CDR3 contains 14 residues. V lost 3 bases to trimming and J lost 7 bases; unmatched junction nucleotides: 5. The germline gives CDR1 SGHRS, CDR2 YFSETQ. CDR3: CASSSGQGANEQYF. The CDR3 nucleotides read TGCGCCAGCAGCTCGGGACAGGGGGCGAATGAGCAGTACTTC.

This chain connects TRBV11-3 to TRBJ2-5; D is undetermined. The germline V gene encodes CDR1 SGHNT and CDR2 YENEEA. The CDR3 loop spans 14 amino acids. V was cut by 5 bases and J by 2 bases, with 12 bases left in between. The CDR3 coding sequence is TGTGCCAGCAGCACCGGGTTAGGACAAGAGACCCAGTACTTC. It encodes CASSTGLGQETQYF. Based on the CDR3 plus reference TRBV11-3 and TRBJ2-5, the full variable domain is EAGVVQSPRYKIIEKKQPVAFWCNPISGHNTLYWYLQNLGQGPELLIRYENEEAVDDSQLPKDRFSAERLKGVDSTLKIQPAELGDSAVYLCASSTGLGQETQYFGPGTRLLVL.

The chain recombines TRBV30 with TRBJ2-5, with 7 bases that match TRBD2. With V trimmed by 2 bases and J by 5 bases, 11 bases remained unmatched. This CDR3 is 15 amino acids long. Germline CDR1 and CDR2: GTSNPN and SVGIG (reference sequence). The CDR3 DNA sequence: TGTGCCTGGAGTCCTAGGTGGGGGGGTGGGGAGACCCAGTACTTC. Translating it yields CAWSPRWGGGETQYF.

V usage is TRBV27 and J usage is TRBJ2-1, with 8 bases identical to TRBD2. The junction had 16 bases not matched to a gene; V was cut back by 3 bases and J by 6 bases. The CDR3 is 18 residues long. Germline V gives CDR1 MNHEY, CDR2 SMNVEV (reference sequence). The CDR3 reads CASSLRGARTNGGNEQFF. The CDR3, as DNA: TGTGCCAGCAGTTTGCGGGGGGCTCGAACTAATGGGGGCAATGAGCAGTTCTTC.

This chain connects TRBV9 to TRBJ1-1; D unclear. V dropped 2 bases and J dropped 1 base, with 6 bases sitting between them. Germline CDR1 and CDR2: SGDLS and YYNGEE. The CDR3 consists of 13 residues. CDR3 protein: CASSVAGNTEAFF. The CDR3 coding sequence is TGTGCCAGCAGCGTCGCAGGGAACACTGAAGCTTTCTTT.

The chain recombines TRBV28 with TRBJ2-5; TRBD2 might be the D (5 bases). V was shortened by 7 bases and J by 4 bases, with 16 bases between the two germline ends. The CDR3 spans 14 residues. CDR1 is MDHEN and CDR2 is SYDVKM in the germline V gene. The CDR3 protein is CASTPPRGRETQYF. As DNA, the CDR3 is TGTGCCAGCACTCCCCCAAGAGGGCGAGAGACCCAGTACTTC.